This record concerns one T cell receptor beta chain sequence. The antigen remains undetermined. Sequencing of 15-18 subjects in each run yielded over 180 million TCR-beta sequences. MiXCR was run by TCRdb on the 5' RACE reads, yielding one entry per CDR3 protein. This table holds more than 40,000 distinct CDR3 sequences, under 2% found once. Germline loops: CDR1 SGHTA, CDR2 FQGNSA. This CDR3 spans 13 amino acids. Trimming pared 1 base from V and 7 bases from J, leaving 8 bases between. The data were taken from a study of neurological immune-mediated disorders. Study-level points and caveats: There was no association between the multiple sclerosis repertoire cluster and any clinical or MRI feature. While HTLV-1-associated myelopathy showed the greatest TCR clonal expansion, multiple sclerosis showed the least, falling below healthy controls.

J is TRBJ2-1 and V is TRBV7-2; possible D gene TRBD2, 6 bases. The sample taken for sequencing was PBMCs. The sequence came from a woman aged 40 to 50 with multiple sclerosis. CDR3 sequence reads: CASSLVAGNEQFF. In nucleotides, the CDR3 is TGTGCCAGCAGCTTAGTTGCGGGGAATGAGCAGTTCTTC.